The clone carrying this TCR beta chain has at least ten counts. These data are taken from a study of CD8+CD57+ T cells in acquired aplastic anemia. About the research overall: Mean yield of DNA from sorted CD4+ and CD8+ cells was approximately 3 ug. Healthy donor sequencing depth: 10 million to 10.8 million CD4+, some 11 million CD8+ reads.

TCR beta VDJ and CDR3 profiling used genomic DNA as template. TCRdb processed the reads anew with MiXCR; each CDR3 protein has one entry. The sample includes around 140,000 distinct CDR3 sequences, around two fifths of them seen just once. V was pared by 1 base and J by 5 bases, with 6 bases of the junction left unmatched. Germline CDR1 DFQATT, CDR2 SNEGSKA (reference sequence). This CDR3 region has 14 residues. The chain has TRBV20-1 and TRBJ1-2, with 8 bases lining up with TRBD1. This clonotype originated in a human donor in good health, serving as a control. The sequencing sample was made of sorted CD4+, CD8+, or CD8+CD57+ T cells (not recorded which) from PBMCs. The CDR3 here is CSARVGQGGYGYTF. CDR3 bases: TGCAGTGCTAGAGTTGGACAGGGTGGGTATGGCTACACCTTC.